A selection of T cell receptor beta chains follows, all from one sample in a study of T cell responses to AZD1222 COVID-19 vaccine. Only in-frame clones appear in the TCRdb table, and some are missing; sequencing was by immunoSEQ multiplex PCR. The profile shows more than 110,000 clones, about 88% of them singletons. The sequences come from peripheral blood, collected on day 0 of AZD1222 vaccination. These receptors were obtained from an adult in good health. CDR3s include the opening cysteine and the closing phenylalanine or tryptophan. The D gene is left open where the match is weak. A row's size may be missing; if present it is once, few, many or a size class.

j_call | clone_size | d_call | v_call | cdr3_aa | cdr3_nt
TRBJ1-1 | . | . | TRBV3-1/TRBV3-2 | CASSQDFDRWAFF | TGTGCCAGCAGCCAAGATTTTGACCGCTGGGCTTTCTTT
TRBJ1-1 | . | . | TRBV20-1 | CSASVSVWGRIENTEAFF | TGCAGTGCTAGTGTGAGCGTATGGGGAAGAATTGAGAACACTGAAGCTTTCTTT
TRBJ2-3 | once | TRBD2 | TRBV6-5 | CASSISGRGTDTQYF | TGTGCCAGCAGTATCAGCGGGAGAGGAACAGATACGCAGTATTTT
TRBJ1-5 | . | . | TRBV28 | CASSQSTGPQHF | TGTGCCAGCAGTCAGAGCACCGGGCCCCAGCATTTT
TRBJ1-1 | . | . | TRBV7-9 | CASTWGNTEAFF | TGTGCCAGCACCTGGGGGAACACTGAAGCTTTCTTT
TRBJ1-2 | . | . | TRBV5-1 | CASSLAGGTNYGYTF | TGCGCCAGCAGCTTGGCCGGCGGGACTAACTATGGCTACACCTTC
TRBJ2-7 | . | TRBD2 | TRBV13 | CASSQNLLTGGYEQYF | TGTGCCAGCAGTCAAAACCTCCTGACGGGGGGTTACGAGCAGTACTTC
TRBJ1-5 | . | TRBD1 | TRBV27 | CASSLTPDRVQPQHF | TGTGCCAGCAGTTTAACTCCGGACAGGGTGCAGCCCCAGCATTTT
TRBJ1-5 | . | . | TRBV12-5 | CASGRAGADQPQHF | TGTGCTAGTGGTCGCGCCGGGGCTGATCAGCCCCAGCATTTT
TRBJ1-1 | . | . | TRBV19 | CASSDRNTEAFF | TGTGCCAGTAGTGACAGGAACACTGAAGCTTTCTTT
TRBJ1-4 | . | . | TRBV30 | CAWSVDRNEKLFF | TGTGCCTGGAGTGTCGACAGAAATGAAAAACTGTTTTTT
TRBJ2-7 | . | . | TRBV21-1 | CASSPRIHQSSYEQYF | TGTGCCAGCAGCCCCAGGATCCATCAAAGCTCCTACGAGCAGTACTTC
TRBJ1-2 | . | . | TRBV18 | CASSPNAANYGYTF | TGTGCCAGCTCACCAAACGCGGCTAACTATGGCTACACCTTC
TRBJ2-3 | . | . | TRBV7-6 | CASSPLQGPVTDTQYF | TGTGCCAGCAGCCCCCTTCAGGGACCGGTCACAGATACGCAGTATTTT
TRBJ1-5 | . | . | TRBV27 | CASSLSSGGNQPQHF | TGTGCCAGCAGTTTGAGTAGTGGGGGGAATCAGCCCCAGCATTTT
TRBJ2-7 | . | . | TRBV5-4 | CASSPGVGPPYEQYF | TGTGCCAGCAGCCCTGGGGTGGGGCCTCCCTACGAGCAGTACTTC
TRBJ2-1 | . | . | TRBV9 | CASSPRGYQGNEQFF | TGTGCCAGCAGCCCCAGGGGCTATCAAGGCAATGAGCAGTTCTTC
TRBJ2-3 | . | . | TRBV11-2 | CASSPDYTDTQYF | TGTGCCAGCAGCCCAGACTACACAGATACGCAGTATTTT
TRBJ2-1 | . | . | TRBV29-1 | CSVGGIEQFF | TGCAGCGTTGGAGGGATTGAGCAGTTCTTC
TRBJ1-2 | . | . | TRBV6-5 | CASNPTRGIHYGYTF | TGTGCCAGCAATCCGACAAGGGGTATACACTATGGCTACACCTTC
TRBJ2-7 | . | . | TRBV7-9 | CASSLGREQYF | TGTGCCAGCAGCTTAGGTCGGGAGCAGTACTTC
TRBJ2-2 | . | TRBD1 | TRBV5-1 | CASSGLGTVNTGELFF | TGCGCCAGCAGCGGGCTCGGGACAGTCAACACCGGGGAGCTGTTTTTT
TRBJ2-5 | . | TRBD1 | TRBV27 | CASSPMGQGWETQYF | TGTGCCAGCAGTCCAATGGGACAGGGGTGGGAGACCCAGTACTTC
TRBJ1-6 | . | . | TRBV19 | CASSIDPEGVSPLHF | TGTGCCAGTAGTATAGATCCGGAGGGAGTTTCACCCCTCCACTTT
TRBJ1-3 | . | TRBD1 | TRBV5-4 | CASSYQGGASGNTIYF | TGTGCCAGCAGCTACCAGGGGGGAGCATCTGGAAACACCATATATTTT
TRBJ1-1 | . | TRBD1 | TRBV5-1 | CASSPGQGTNTEAFF | TGCGCCAGCAGCCCGGGACAGGGGACGAACACTGAAGCTTTCTTT
TRBJ2-7 | . | . | TRBV7-6 | CASSPPGVRELYF | TGTGCCAGCAGCCCTCCGGGGGTGAGAGAGTTGTACTTC
TRBJ2-7 | . | . | TRBV20-1 | CSASESATYYVQYF | TGCAGTGCTAGTGAGTCAGCTACGTACTACGTACAGTACTTC
TRBJ2-7 | once | . | TRBV28 | CASSPSGGDEQYF | TGTGCCAGCAGTCCATCAGGAGGTGACGAGCAGTACTTC
TRBJ1-6 | . | . | TRBV7-3 | CASSPTVPSGLINSPLHF | TGTGCCAGCAGCCCTACGGTTCCCAGCGGGTTAATCAATTCACCCCTCCACTTT
TRBJ2-7 | once | . | TRBV5-6 | CASSRGAPPEQYF | TGTGCCAGCAGCCGTGGAGCGCCCCCCGAGCAGTACTTC
TRBJ2-7 | . | . | TRBV5-4 | CASSLEGEQYF | TGTGCCAGCAGCTTGGAGGGCGAGCAGTACTTC
TRBJ2-1 | . | TRBD1 | TRBV24-1 | CATSEGTGKLDEQFF | TGTGCCACCAGTGAAGGGACAGGGAAACTCGATGAGCAGTTCTTC
TRBJ2-2 | . | TRBD1 | TRBV28 | CASLGQAPGELFF | TGTGCCAGCCTGGGACAGGCACCCGGGGAGCTGTTTTTT
TRBJ1-2 | . | . | TRBV14 | CASSLVPANYGYTF | TGTGCCAGCAGCCTCGTACCAGCTAACTATGGCTACACCTTC
TRBJ1-5 | . | . | TRBV6-5 | CASRASLASQPQHF | TGTGCCAGCAGGGCCAGCTTAGCAAGTCAGCCCCAGCATTTT
TRBJ2-7 | . | . | TRBV5-6 | CASSLDISYEQYF | TGTGCCAGCAGCTTGGATATCTCCTACGAGCAGTACTTC
TRBJ1-3 | . | . | TRBV30 | CAWSNWGGHSGNTIYF | TGTGCCTGGAGCAACTGGGGGGGGCATTCCGGAAACACCATATATTTT
TRBJ2-1 | . | . | TRBV4-1 | CASSQVVNNEQFF | TGCGCCAGCAGCCAAGTTGTAAACAATGAGCAGTTCTTC
TRBJ2-7 | . | . | TRBV27 | CASSPMSSGGYEQYF | TGTGCCAGCAGTCCTATGTCCTCAGGAGGCTACGAGCAGTACTTC
TRBJ1-1 | . | . | TRBV7-8 | CASSLGLAGQGFPEAFF | TGTGCCAGCAGCTTAGGGCTGGCGGGTCAAGGATTCCCTGAAGCTTTCTTT
TRBJ2-7 | . | TRBD1 | TRBV27 | CASSPGTGPYEQYF | TGTGCCAGCAGTCCTGGGACAGGACCCTACGAGCAGTACTTC
TRBJ2-5 | . | . | TRBV3-1/TRBV3-2 | CASSLASRQETQYF | TGTGCCAGCAGCCTAGCAAGCCGCCAAGAGACCCAGTACTTC
TRBJ2-3 | few | . | TRBV6-4 | CASSDSRAAADTQYF | TGTGCCAGCAGTGACTCGAGAGCAGCCGCAGATACGCAGTATTTT
TRBJ1-2 | once | . | TRBV29-1 | CSVEINYGYTF | TGCAGCGTTGAAATTAACTATGGCTACACCTTC
TRBJ2-7 | . | TRBD2 | TRBV7-9 | CASIGGRSYEQYF | TGTGCCAGCATCGGCGGGAGAAGCTACGAGCAGTACTTC
TRBJ1-4 | . | . | TRBV6-5 | CASSYSDGLQEKLFF | TGTGCCAGCAGTTACTCGGACGGGCTTCAGGAAAAACTGTTTTTT
TRBJ1-2 | . | TRBD1 | TRBV19 | CASSIAGTEDGYTF | TGTGCCAGTAGTATAGCCGGGACAGAAGATGGCTACACCTTC
TRBJ2-1 | once | TRBD2 | TRBV5-6 | CASSLGGTSGIHEQFF | TGTGCCAGCAGCTTAGGTGGGACTAGCGGGATCCATGAGCAGTTCTTC
TRBJ2-1 | few | TRBD2 | TRBV7-2 | CASSLGTSSYNEQFF | TGTGCCAGCAGCTTAGGGACTAGCTCCTACAATGAGCAGTTCTTC
TRBJ1-6 | . | . | TRBV19 | CASSALSQNSPLHF | TGTGCCAGTAGTGCCCTATCCCAAAATTCACCCCTCCACTTT
TRBJ2-2 | . | TRBD2 | TRBV6-4 | CASSPPSLYRLAGTGELFF | TGTGCCAGCAGCCCCCCCTCCCTATATAGACTAGCGGGTACCGGGGAGCTGTTTTTT
TRBJ2-4 | . | . | TRBV19 | CAAALAKNIQYF | TGTGCTGCGGCACTAGCCAAAAACATTCAGTACTTC
TRBJ1-3 | . | . | TRBV27 | CASSLSYSGNTIYF | TGTGCCAGCAGTTTGTCTTACTCTGGAAACACCATATATTTT
TRBJ1-2 | . | TRBD1 | TRBV6-2/TRBV6-3 | CASSQGDSFNLNYGYTF | TGTGCCAGCAGTCAAGGGGACAGTTTCAACTTAAACTATGGCTACACCTTC